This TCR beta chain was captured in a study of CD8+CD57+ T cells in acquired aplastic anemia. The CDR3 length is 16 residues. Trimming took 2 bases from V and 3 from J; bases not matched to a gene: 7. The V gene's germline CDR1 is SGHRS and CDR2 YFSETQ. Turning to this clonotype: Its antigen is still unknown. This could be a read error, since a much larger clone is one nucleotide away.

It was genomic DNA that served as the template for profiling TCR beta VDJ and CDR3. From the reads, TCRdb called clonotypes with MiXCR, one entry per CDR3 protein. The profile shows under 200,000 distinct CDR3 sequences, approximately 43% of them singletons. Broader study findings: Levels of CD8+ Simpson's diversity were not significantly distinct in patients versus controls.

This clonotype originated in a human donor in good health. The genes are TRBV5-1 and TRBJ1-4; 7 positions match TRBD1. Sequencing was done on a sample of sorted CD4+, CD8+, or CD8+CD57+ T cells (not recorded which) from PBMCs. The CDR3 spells CASSLFPGQPNEKLFF. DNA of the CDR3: TGCGCCAGCAGCTTATTCCCGGGACAGCCTAATGAAAAACTGTTTTTT.